Shown below are 12 T cell receptor beta chains from a single sample sequenced in a study of vaccination effects on CD4 cells after COVID-19. Their target antigens are unknown. Cultured cells yielded isolated CD4+ T cells after roughly 11 days. Clones were read by immunoSEQ multiplex PCR, and TCRdb kept only the in-frame ones, dropping some. The repertoire holds about 72,000 clones, roughly three quarters seen once, with over 2% in the top ten. The material was CD4+ T cells from PBMCs cultured without peptide, obtained before COVID-19 vaccination. These receptors were obtained from a human donor who received a COVID-19 vaccine.

The genes are TRBV30 and TRBJ1-6; TRBD1 is a possible D gene (5 bases). The ends were cut back, 5 bases at V and 7 bases at J, with 9 bases in the middle. Germline loops: CDR1 GTSNPN, CDR2 SVGIG (reference sequence). The length of the CDR3 is 12 residues. The CDR3 reads CAWGTGNSPLHF. DNA for the CDR3: TGTGCCTGGGGGACTGGGAATTCACCCCTCCACTTT.

The rearrangement uses TRBV19 and TRBJ2-5; 7 nucleotides agree with TRBD1. Trimming took 6 bases from V and 5 from J; bases not matched to a gene: 12. Germline CDR1 is LNHDA and CDR2 is SQIVND (reference sequence). The CDR3 spans 15 residues. CDR3 bases: TGTGCCAGTAGCCCAGCGTGGGACAGATGGGAGACCCAGTACTTC. Its translation is CASSPAWDRWETQYF.

This clone was observed a few times. V gene TRBV24-1 combines with J gene TRBJ1-1; no firm D call. V was cut by 1 base and J by 5 bases, with 7 bases left in between. The CDR3 consists of 13 residues. Per germline, CDR1 KGHDR and CDR2 SFDVKD. This CDR3 is CATSDFFATEAFF. The CDR3 DNA is TGTGCCACCAGTGATTTTTTTGCGACTGAAGCTTTCTTT.

J is TRBJ2-2 and V is TRBV5-1; 8 bases line up with TRBD1. CDR1 SGHRS and CDR2 YFSETQ come from the germline V gene. The CDR3 contains 16 residues. J was trimmed by 0 bases and V by 8 bases; bases with no gene match: 9. The CDR3 protein is CASSPTGGTNTGELFF. The CDR3 bases are TGCGCCAGTTCACCTACAGGGGGTACGAACACCGGGGAGCTGTTTTTT.

V usage is TRBV3-1 (or the pseudogene TRBV3-2) and J usage is TRBJ2-5, with a tentative D call TRBD2 (5 bases). Between the trimmed V and J ends, which lost 5 bases and 4 bases, there was a span of 14 bases. The germline V gene encodes CDR1 LGHDT and CDR2 YNNKEL (reference sequence). This CDR3 has 14 residues. DNA for the CDR3: TGTGCCAGCAGCACAAGCCAGAGCGGAGAGACCCAGTACTTC. Its protein product is CASSTSQSGETQYF.

This sequence joins TRBV15 and TRBJ1-1; D not resolved. Deletions cut 3 bases from V and 0 bases from J, with 23 bases between. Germline CDR1 and CDR2: LNHNV and YYDKDF (reference sequence). The CDR3 sequence is 19 residues long. The CDR3 reads CATSSSFDGTGNMNTEAFF. CDR3 DNA sequence: TGTGCCACCAGCAGTTCCTTTGACGGAACCGGGAACATGAACACTGAAGCTTTCTTT.

The CDR3 coding sequence is TGTGCCAGCTCACAAGACAGGGTGGAAGAAAAACTGTTTTTT. It specifies CASSQDRVEEKLFF. The chain carries TRBV18 and TRBJ1-4, with 7 bases aligning to TRBD1. From germline, CDR1 is KGHSH and CDR2 LQKENI. With 4 bases clipped from V and 8 bases from J, the junction kept 7 bases outside the gene matches. CDR3 length: 14 amino acids.

The rearrangement uses TRBV10-2 and TRBJ2-6, with a weak D call TRBD2 (6 bases). Germline V gene data show CDR1 as WSHSY and CDR2 as SAAADI. Trimming removed 6 bases from V and 3 bases from J, with 21 bases in between. The CDR3 spans 18 residues. CDR3 coding DNA: TGCGCCAGCAGCCCCGACGGAGGGCGGCTAGGTGGGGCCAACGTCCTGACTTTC. Protein sequence: CASSPDGGRLGGANVLTF.

The CDR3 DNA follows: TGTGCCAGCAGACCCTCCTCGGGGGGCCGCTCCTACAATGAGCAGTTCTTC. This gives the protein CASRPSSGGRSYNEQFF. The chain recombines TRBV28 with TRBJ2-1; possibly TRBD2 for D (7 bases). With 6 bases removed from V and 0 bases from J, the gap between germline ends came to 18 bases. The CDR3 has 17 amino acids. Germline values: CDR1 MDHEN, CDR2 SYDVKM.

The chain carries TRBV4-3 and TRBJ2-1; possible D gene TRBD1, 6 bases. The CDR3 sequence is 15 residues long. V was pared by 5 bases and J by 3 bases, with 14 bases between. CDR1 and CDR2 from the germline V gene are LGHNA and YSLEER. The CDR3 sequence is CASSTESGDYNEQFF. The DNA for the CDR3 is TGCGCCAGCAGCACTGAATCAGGGGACTACAATGAGCAGTTCTTC.

This clone was counted only a few times. The chain joins TRBV10-1 to TRBJ2-1; 8 bases map to TRBD2. The V gene's germline CDR1 is WNHNN and CDR2 SYGVQD (reference sequence). This CDR3 is built from 15 residues. V shed 3 bases and J 3 bases; nucleotides not matched to a gene: 4. The CDR3, as DNA: TGCGCCAGCAGTGACGGGACTAGTGGCTACAATGAGCAGTTCTTC. Translating gives CASSDGTSGYNEQFF.

The chain is built from TRBV19 and TRBJ2-2, with 9 bases lining up with TRBD1. The CDR3 is made up of 16 amino acids. Germline loops: CDR1 LNHDA, CDR2 SQIVND (reference sequence). The trim removed 3 bases at V and 4 bases at J, leaving 6 bases unmatched. The CDR3 is CASSIRGQGSTGELFF. The CDR3 bases are TGTGCCAGTAGTATTCGAGGACAGGGGTCCACCGGGGAGCTGTTTTTT.